These 13 T cell receptor beta chains came from one sample sequenced in a study of T-cell reconstitution after alpha-beta-depleted transplantation in children. Preparation of the TCRbeta library was carried out with unique molecular identifiers. MiXCR was run by TCRdb on the PCR reads, yielding one entry per CDR3 protein. Among almost 500,000 distinct CDR3 sequences listed, around 12% were seen once. The starting material was PBMCs from the stem cell graft donor, obtained from the stem cell graft. These receptors were collected from a human donor who donated a stem cell graft to a child with combined immunodeficiency.

This clonotype was detected many times. The V call is TRBV5-1, the J call TRBJ2-1; a possible D gene is TRBD1 (9 bases). The length of the CDR3 is 18 residues. Trimming stripped 2 bases from V and 8 bases from J, with 26 bases between. The germline V gene encodes CDR1 SGHRS and CDR2 YFSETQ. The CDR3 loop is CASSFKTGGLGRGDEQFF. CDR3 bases: TGCGCCAGCAGCTTCAAGACAGGGGGACTAGGAAGAGGTGATGAGCAGTTCTTC.

This clonotype was observed a few times. CDR3 region: CASSYSVDRGYEQYF. CDR3 DNA: TGTGCCAGCAGTTACTCGGTGGACAGGGGGTACGAGCAGTACTTC. This chain joins TRBV6-5 and TRBJ2-7; TRBD1 matches at 10 bases. The CDR3 is 15 amino acids. The ends lost 0 bases at V and 4 bases at J; junction bases unmatched: 3. Looked up from germline, CDR1 is MNHEY and CDR2 is SVGAGI.

The sample holds a few counts of this clonotype. The chain joins TRBV6-5 to TRBJ2-7; D remains ambiguous. Trimming cost V 4 bases and J 2 bases, with 12 bases left between them. This CDR3 comprises 14 residues. Germline V gives CDR1 MNHEY, CDR2 SVGAGI. CDR3 DNA: TGTGCCAGCAGTTCCGACGGATTCCCCTACGAGCAGTACTTC. Translated: CASSSDGFPYEQYF.

The V call is TRBV6-5, the J call TRBJ1-2; D is perhaps TRBD1 (6 bases). Trimming removed 0 bases at V and 3 bases at J, with 8 bases between. In germline, CDR1 is MNHEY, CDR2 SVGAGI. There are 14 residues in the CDR3. The CDR3 reads CASSYSDSDYGYTF. CDR3 DNA sequence: TGTGCCAGCAGTTACTCGGACAGCGACTATGGCTACACCTTC.

This clonotype occurred a few times. The chain couples TRBV10-3 to TRBJ1-1; D is undetermined. V was trimmed by 6 bases and J by 7 bases, leaving 9 bases between them. Germline values: CDR1 ENHRY, CDR2 SYGVKD. The CDR3 totals 11 residues. CDR3 protein: CAIRGLGEAFF. The CDR3 DNA follows: TGTGCCATCAGGGGCCTCGGTGAAGCTTTCTTT.

This chain joins TRBV29-1 and TRBJ2-5, with 15 bases identical to TRBD2. Trimming at V came to 8 bases and at J to 5 bases, leaving 9 bases not matched to a gene. Germline lookup yields CDR1 SQVTM and CDR2 ANQGSEA. The CDR3 length is 15 residues. The CDR3 nucleotides are TGCAGCACCCGCCGGACTAGCGGGAGGGAGGAGACCCAGTACTTC. Translating it yields CSTRRTSGREETQYF.

This chain uses TRBV6-1 with TRBJ2-1; 10 nucleotides line up with TRBD2. The V gene's germline CDR1 is MNHNS and CDR2 SASEGT. The CDR3 covers 16 residues. V shed 7 bases, J shed 1 base, and the junction held 7 bases outside the gene matches. Written as DNA, the CDR3 is TGTGCCAGCACCCCGATAGCGGGAGGTTCCTACAATGAGCAGTTCTTC. The encoded protein is CASTPIAGGSYNEQFF.

This clonotype appeared a few times. V gene TRBV30 combines with J gene TRBJ1-2, with D hard to call. V was shortened by 1 base and J by 5 bases, with 8 bases between the two germline ends. Per the germline V gene, CDR1 is GTSNPN and CDR2 is SVGIG (reference sequence). CDR3 size: 12 residues. The CDR3 reads CAWSAGGYGYTF. In nucleotides, the CDR3 is TGTGCCTGGAGTGCAGGTGGTTATGGCTACACCTTC.

This clonotype has just a few counts. The V call is TRBV20-1, the J call TRBJ2-1, with 10 bases identical to TRBD1. Germline CDR1 and CDR2: DFQATT and SNEGSKA (reference sequence). CDR3 size: 18 residues. V was clipped by 6 bases and J by 0 bases; unmatched bases: 14. CDR3 sequence reads: CSALPGTGALFSYNEQFF. The CDR3 DNA is TGCAGTGCCTTACCCGGGACAGGGGCTCTGTTCTCCTACAATGAGCAGTTCTTC.

This clonotype was detected a few times. The gene calls are TRBV6-5 and TRBJ1-4; possibly TRBD1 for D (5 bases). With 5 bases removed from V and 3 bases from J, the gap between germline ends came to 16 bases. The CDR3 spans 16 residues. Germline lookup yields CDR1 MNHEY and CDR2 SVGAGI. The DNA for the CDR3 is TGTGCCAGCAGTCCTGGGGGACTCCTGGCTAATGAAAAACTGTTTTTT. Translated: CASSPGGLLANEKLFF.

The V call is TRBV29-1, the J call TRBJ2-3, with TRBD2 as a possible D gene (6 bases). V gave up 1 base and J gave up 3 bases, with 8 bases separating them. This CDR3 contains 13 residues. Germline assignment: CDR1 SQVTM and CDR2 ANQGSEA. In DNA form, the CDR3 reads TGCAGCGTTGAAGGCGGGGCTACAGATACGCAGTATTTT. It encodes CSVEGGATDTQYF.

This clonotype was seen more than once but under ten times. V gene TRBV20-1 combines with J gene TRBJ2-2; no clear D. Trimming left V 6 bases short and J 0 bases short, with 17 bases between. Germline CDR1 DFQATT, CDR2 SNEGSKA (reference sequence). This CDR3 has 16 amino acids. The CDR3 region has the DNA TGCAGTGCCCATTCGACTGTCCCCGCGAACACCGGGGAGCTGTTTTTT. This translates into CSAHSTVPANTGELFF.

This clonotype was detected ten times or more. The chain carries TRBV20-1 and TRBJ2-1, with TRBD2 identical over 14 bases. Germline V CDR1 and CDR2: DFQATT, SNEGSKA (reference sequence). After removal of 3 bases from V and 7 bases from J, the junction contained 5 bases not matched to a gene. This CDR3 contains 15 residues. CDR3 nucleotide sequence: TGCAGTGCTAGGGGACTAGCGGGAGTTGCAAATGAGCAGTTCTTC. Amino acid sequence: CSARGLAGVANEQFF.